This T cell receptor beta chain was identified in a study of response to subunit inactivated influenza vaccine. The study, taken as a whole, reports: Each seasonal flu vaccination may recruit only limited new T cells, authors suggested.

TCRdb re-called the RT-PCR reads through MiXCR, storing one row per CDR3 protein. This sample carries under 850,000 distinct CDR3 sequences, around 18% of them seen once, and the ten largest clones take about a tenth. This CDR3 contains 16 residues. CDR1 MNHEY and CDR2 SVGAGI come from the germline V gene. Trimming cost V 2 bases and J 5 bases; bases outside gene matches: 10. This clonotype was observed a handful of times. The antigen is not known. Sequenced here: PBMCs from blood, sampled 4 to 6 days after vaccination. The TCR sequence derives from a man aged 45-65 years who received an inactivated influenza vaccine. The J gene is TRBJ2-7, the V gene TRBV6-5, with TRBD1 identical over 9 bases. The CDR3 nucleotides read TGTGCCAGCAGTTACAGGGTCTCGGGACAGGGAAACGAGCAGTACTTC. Protein: CASSYRVSGQGNEQYF.